The 21 T cell receptor beta chains given below trace back to one sample, sequenced in a study of beta chain features in type 1 diabetes. The study reverse transcribed the entire isolated RNA, so it sequenced expressed TCRB transcripts. Clones were sequenced by immunoSEQ multiplex PCR, and TCRdb holds only the in-frame ones, with some missing. The sample includes about 220,000 clones, roughly a tenth of them seen just once. The sequencing input was central memory CD4+ T cells from blood. The receptors derive from a young man in good health.

Comments on this clone: One junction end does not reproduce the germline sequence, and a read error may be involved. The genes are TRBV7-9 and TRBJ1-1, with D uncertain. CDR3 size: 14 residues. Germline values: CDR1 SEHNR, CDR2 FQNEAQ (reference sequence). The chain's CDR3 is CASSLAREGAEAFF. CDR3 DNA sequence: TGTGCCAGCAGTTTAGCGAGGGAAGGCGCTGAAGCTTTCTTT. The variable domain in full, completed from reference TRBV7-9 and TRBJ1-1, reads DTGVSQNPRHKITKRGQNVTFRCDPISEHNRLYWYRQTLGQGPEFLTYFQNEAQLEKSRLLSDRFSAERPKGSFSTLEIQRTEQGDSAMYLCASSLAREGAEAFFGQGTRLTVV.

This clone was seen repeatedly, ten times or more. This chain uses TRBV2 with TRBJ2-5, with D tentatively TRBD2 (5 bases). Germline CDR1 SNHLY, CDR2 FYNNEI. CDR3 length equals 13 residues. V lost 4 bases and J 5 bases, leaving 11 bases between the germline ends. The DNA of the CDR3 is TGTGCCAGCAGTGGTTTAATAGCGGAGACCCAGTACTTC. Translating gives CASSGLIAETQYF.

This clone occurred many times. The CDR3 bases are TGCGCCAGCAGCAAACAGGGGATCGGGGAGACCCAGTACTTC. Translated, it gives CASSKQGIGETQYF. The chain has TRBV4-1 and TRBJ2-5; 7 positions agree with TRBD1. Looked up from germline, CDR1 is MGHRA and CDR2 is YSYEKL. V trimming: 5 bases; J trimming: 5 bases; junction bases outside the gene matches: 8. This CDR3 is built from 14 residues.

This clone has more than one count but fewer than ten. V and J are TRBV7-9 and TRBJ2-5; no clear D gene. Trimming cost V 0 bases and J 3 bases, with 8 bases left between them. The germline gives CDR1 SEHNR, CDR2 FQNEAQ (reference sequence). CDR3 length equals 14 residues. The CDR3 region is CASSLAPMEETQYF. DNA of the CDR3: TGTGCCAGCAGCTTAGCGCCGATGGAAGAGACCCAGTACTTC.

This clone was found many times. The chain combines TRBV7-9 with TRBJ1-2; 7 nucleotides agree with TRBD1. This CDR3 region has 13 residues. Germline V gene lookup returns CDR1 SEHNR and CDR2 FQNEAQ (reference sequence). After removal of 5 bases from V and 2 bases from J, the junction contained 2 bases not matched to a gene. DNA for the CDR3: TGTGCCAGCAGCCGGGACAGCAACTATGGCTACACCTTC. Encoded protein: CASSRDSNYGYTF.

J is TRBJ1-5 and V is TRBV7-9; 7 nucleotides line up with TRBD1. The V segment lost 5 bases and the J segment 4 bases; nucleotides outside the gene matches: 8. CDR1 is SEHNR and CDR2 is FQNEAQ in the germline V gene (reference sequence). CDR3 size: 15 residues. The CDR3 bases are TGTGCCAGCAGCCCGCAAGGGACAGCGAATCAGCCCCAGCATTTT. Amino acid sequence: CASSPQGTANQPQHF.

This clone was found a few times. The chain carries TRBV30 and TRBJ2-4; D may match TRBD1 or TRBD2 (6 bases each). Trimming left V 6 bases short and J 6 bases short, with 24 bases between. Germline V gene data show CDR1 as GTSNPN and CDR2 as SVGIG (reference sequence). This CDR3 is 16 amino acids long. The DNA of the CDR3 is TGTGCCTGTCAACCCCGGAGGGGGGTATCTGGAAACATTCAGTACTTC. Its translation is CACQPRRGVSGNIQYF. Together with reference TRBV30 and TRBJ2-4, the CDR3 gives the full variable domain: SQTIHQWPATLVQPVGSPLSLECTVEGTSNPNLYWYRQAAGRGLQLLFYSVGIGQISSEVPQNLSASRPQDRQFILSSKKLLLSDSGFYLCACQPRRGVSGNIQYFGAGTRLSVL.

This clone has just a few counts. The chain links TRBV7-3 to TRBJ2-5; D ambiguous. The germline V gene encodes CDR1 SGHTA and CDR2 FQGTGA. This CDR3 contains 13 residues. Trimming took off 2 bases at V and 5 bases at J, with 9 bases between the two ends. CDR3 loop: CASSLLGTETQYF. The CDR3, as DNA: TGTGCCAGCAGCTTACTGGGAACCGAGACCCAGTACTTC.

The rearrangement links TRBV5-1 to TRBJ2-5; D gene unclear. The germline V gene has CDR1 SGHRS and CDR2 YFSETQ. The CDR3 is 12 residues long. V was trimmed by 4 bases and J by 0 bases, leaving 4 bases between them. This CDR3 reads CASSGDQETQYF. CDR3 DNA: TGCGCCAGCAGCGGGGACCAAGAGACCCAGTACTTC.

This clone was seen a handful of times. The rearrangement uses TRBV7-2 and TRBJ2-7, with D possibly being TRBD2 (5 bases). The CDR3 is made up of 14 amino acids. V was pared by 2 bases and J by 4 bases, with 12 bases between. Per germline, CDR1 SGHTA and CDR2 FQGNSA. Here the CDR3 reads CASSLLRAEYEQYF. The CDR3 DNA follows: TGTGCCAGCAGCTTATTGAGGGCAGAATACGAGCAGTACTTC.

This rearrangement joins TRBV7-2 to TRBJ2-3, with 9 bases matching TRBD1. Germline V gene sequence: CDR1 SGHTA, CDR2 FQGNSA. V lost 5 bases and J lost 3; bases outside the gene matches: 3. This CDR3 contains 14 residues. Here the CDR3 reads CASSTGQGTDTQYF. The CDR3 DNA follows: TGTGCCAGCAGCACCGGACAGGGGACAGATACGCAGTATTTT.

Worth noting for this clone: Given a far larger clone just one base away, this is likely a sequencing read error. The rearrangement uses TRBV7-2 and TRBJ2-1; the D is unclear. Germline V gene data show CDR1 as SGHTA and CDR2 as FQGNSA. Trimming removed 3 bases from V and 8 bases from J, with 11 bases in between. There are 13 residues in the CDR3. The CDR3 reads CASSFWPGHEQFF. For the CDR3, the DNA is TGTGCCAGCAGCTTCTGGCCAGGCCATGAGCAGTTCTTC.

Ten or more counts support this clone. The CDR3 is CSVDIGTDTQYF. Written as DNA, the CDR3 is TGCAGCGTGGACATTGGCACAGATACGCAGTATTTT. This rearrangement joins TRBV29-1 to TRBJ2-3, with D possibly matching TRBD1 (5 bases). The V gene lost 6 bases and the J gene lost 1 base, with 8 bases spanning the gap. The CDR3 sequence is 12 residues long. Germline CDR1 reads SQVTM; CDR2 reads ANQGSEA.

The CDR3 DNA follows: TGTGCCAGCAGCCAAGATGATCCCGCCGGCACAGATACGCAGTATTTT. This sequence encodes CASSQDDPAGTDTQYF. The chain joins TRBV4-2 to TRBJ2-3; unclear D gene. Trimming took 0 bases from V and 1 from J, leaving 11 bases between them. Germline assignment: CDR1 LGHNA and CDR2 YNFKEQ. This CDR3 is built from 16 residues.

V gene TRBV4-2 combines with J gene TRBJ2-1; a weak D match, TRBD2 (6 bases). Per the germline V gene, CDR1 is LGHNA and CDR2 is YNFKEQ. The ends were cut back, 0 bases at V and 10 bases at J, with 19 bases in the middle. The length of the CDR3 is 16 residues. CDR3 residues: CASSQDRRGLLGEQFF. CDR3 nucleotides: TGTGCCAGCAGCCAAGATAGGCGGGGCCTCCTAGGGGAGCAGTTCTTC.

This clone has only a few counts. The rearrangement links TRBV7-2 to TRBJ2-7, with 7 bases that match TRBD1. The CDR3 consists of 14 residues. Per germline, CDR1 SGHTA and CDR2 FQGNSA. The J segment lost 6 bases and the V segment lost 1 base, leaving 6 bases of the junction unmatched. The CDR3 region is CASSLVGTAREQYF. The CDR3 DNA reads TGTGCCAGCAGCTTAGTCGGGACAGCTCGCGAGCAGTACTTC.

The J gene is TRBJ2-1, the V gene TRBV11-3, with 7 bases lining up with TRBD2. The J segment lost 3 bases and the V segment lost 1 base, leaving 3 bases of the junction unmatched. The CDR3 contains 15 residues. Per germline, CDR1 SGHNT and CDR2 YENEEA. The CDR3 reads CASSLGRENYNEQFF. The CDR3 nucleotides read TGTGCCAGCAGCTTAGGGCGGGAGAACTACAATGAGCAGTTCTTC.

J is TRBJ1-5 and V is TRBV10-3, with D possibly being TRBD1 (5 bases). Per the germline V gene, CDR1 is ENHRY and CDR2 is SYGVKD. V was shortened by 8 bases and J by 5 bases, with 13 bases between the two germline ends. The length of the CDR3 is 13 residues. CDR3 amino acids: CAIGSQGDQPQHF. The DNA for the CDR3 is TGTGCCATCGGATCGCAGGGCGATCAGCCCCAGCATTTT.

The chain recombines TRBV7-2 with TRBJ2-1; D possibly corresponds to TRBD2 (6 bases). CDR1 is SGHTA and CDR2 is FQGNSA in the germline V gene. The ends were cut back, 3 bases at V and 1 base at J, with 10 bases in the middle. The CDR3 totals 15 residues. CDR3 nucleotides: TGTGCCAGCAGCTTCAGGAGGGGTTCCTACAATGAGCAGTTCTTC. Translation gives CASSFRRGSYNEQFF.

This clone was recorded many times. The genes are TRBV29-1 and TRBJ2-1; TRBD2 matches at 10 bases. The germline V gene encodes CDR1 SQVTM and CDR2 ANQGSEA. J gave up 8 bases and V 2 bases, and 15 bases lay outside the gene matches. The CDR3 sequence is 17 residues long. This CDR3 is CSVENPPASGSRDEQFF. In nucleotides, the CDR3 is TGCAGCGTTGAAAACCCGCCCGCTAGCGGGAGTAGGGATGAGCAGTTCTTC.

V gene TRBV4-1 combines with J gene TRBJ2-4, with D perhaps matching TRBD1 (6 bases). Germline CDR1 and CDR2: MGHRA and YSYEKL. Trimming shortened V by 0 bases and J by 0 bases, and 9 bases separated the two germline ends. CDR3 size: 16 residues. CDR3 in DNA: TGCGCCAGCAGCCAAGACGCAGGGGAAGCCAAAAACATTCAGTACTTC. Its protein product is CASSQDAGEAKNIQYF.